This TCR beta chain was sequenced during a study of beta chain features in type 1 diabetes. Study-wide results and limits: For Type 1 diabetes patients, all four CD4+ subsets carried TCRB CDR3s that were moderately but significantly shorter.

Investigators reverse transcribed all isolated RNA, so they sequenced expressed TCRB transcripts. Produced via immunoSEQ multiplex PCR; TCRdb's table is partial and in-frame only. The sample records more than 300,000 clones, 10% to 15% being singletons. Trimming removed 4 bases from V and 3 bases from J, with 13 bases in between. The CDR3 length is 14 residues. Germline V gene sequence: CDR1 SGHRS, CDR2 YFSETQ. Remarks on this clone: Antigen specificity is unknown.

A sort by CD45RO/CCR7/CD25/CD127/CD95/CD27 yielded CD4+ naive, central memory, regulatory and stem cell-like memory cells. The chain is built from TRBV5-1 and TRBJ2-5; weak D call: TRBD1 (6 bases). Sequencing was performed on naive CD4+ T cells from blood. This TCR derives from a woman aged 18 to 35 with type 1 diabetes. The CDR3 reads CASSGTGIEETQYF. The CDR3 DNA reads TGCGCCAGCAGCGGAACAGGGATCGAAGAGACCCAGTACTTC.